This TCR beta chain was profiled in a study of T-cell memory formation after mild COVID-19. Overall study findings and caveats: Pre-infection memory showed some responding clones, and this suggested that cross-reactive memory joined. Largely, contracting CD4+ clones fell within CM and EM, and contracting CD8+ clones within EMRA.

Barcoded TCR alpha and TCR beta cDNA libraries with UMIs came from 5'RACE using constant-segment primers. TCRdb independently ran MiXCR on the 5' RACE reads; one entry per CDR3 protein. The sample holds 89,000 or so distinct CDR3 sequences, 9.5% to 15% seen once. This CDR3 has 14 amino acids. Trimming took off 5 bases at V and 5 bases at J, with 15 bases between the two ends. Germline CDR1 is LNHNV and CDR2 is YYDKDF (reference sequence). This clonotype was found a few times. Its specificity is unknown. The sequence was collected from a man aged 18 to 30 who had mild COVID-19 (a few samples of this study predate the infection). Cell type and time point are not known. The chain links TRBV15 to TRBJ2-5, with TRBD2 as a possible D gene (6 bases). Sequences were obtained from PBMCs or a T cell subset sorted from them (not recorded which). The CDR3 sequence is CATSVGVGGETQYF. The CDR3 region has the DNA TGTGCCACCAGCGTAGGGGTTGGGGGGGAGACCCAGTACTTC.